This T cell receptor (beta chain) appears in the sequencing data of a study of cytomegalovirus exposure and HLA in healthy donors. Notes on the study in general: The authors enumerated over 150 TCR beta chains as linked to cytomegalovirus.

Sequenced by immunoSEQ multiplex PCR; TCRdb stores in-frame clones only, minus some. The table has roughly 150,000 clones, approximately 89% seen once. A note on this clone: Antigen unknown.

CDR1 SGHRS and CDR2 YFSETQ come from the germline V gene. The V segment lost 4 bases and the J segment 3 bases; nucleotides outside the gene matches: 6. This CDR3 spans 17 amino acids. Sequencing input: PBMCs. J is TRBJ2-1 and V is TRBV5-1; the match to TRBD2 covers 14 bases. The TCR originated in a man younger than 35 in good health and CMV-seronegative. The CDR3 region is CASSLWTSGGIYNEQFF. In DNA form, the CDR3 reads TGCGCCAGCAGCCTCTGGACTAGCGGGGGGATCTACAATGAGCAGTTCTTC. Looking up the rest from reference TRBV5-1 and TRBJ2-1 gives the full variable domain: KAGVTQTPRYLIKTRGQQVTLSCSPISGHRSVSWYQQTPGQGLQFLFEYFSETQRNKGNFPGRFSGRQFSNSRSEMNVSTLELGDSALYLCASSLWTSGGIYNEQFFGPGTRLTVL.